This T cell receptor beta chain was identified during a study of blood T cell repertoires in COVID-19. Study background: The United States, Italy and Spain provided the acute and convalescent COVID-19 samples. In each case, the material was cDNA or gDNA derived from T cells, B-cell-depleted T cells, or PBMCs.

Under the authors' procedure: Cell counts per sample came from amplifying reference gene primers. Some clones are missing from TCRdb's copy, which holds only in-frame ones; the method was immunoSEQ multiplex PCR. The V and J calls and clone size come from that table; D and trimming were worked out from the DNA. The sample consists of more than 110,000 clones, about 84% of them appearing once. What was sequenced was peripheral blood. This sequence was found in a woman aged 80 or over in a cohort sampled during active or convalescent COVID-19.

As DNA, the CDR3 is TGTGCCAGCTCACCAGGGGGCACAGAGAACACTGAAGCTTTCTTT. Translated: CASSPGGTENTEAFF. This chain links TRBV18 with TRBJ1-1; TRBD1 is a possible D gene (6 bases). The CDR3 runs to 15 residues. Germline-derived CDR1 and CDR2 are KGHSH and LQKENI. Deletions cut 2 bases from V and 1 base from J, with 11 bases between.